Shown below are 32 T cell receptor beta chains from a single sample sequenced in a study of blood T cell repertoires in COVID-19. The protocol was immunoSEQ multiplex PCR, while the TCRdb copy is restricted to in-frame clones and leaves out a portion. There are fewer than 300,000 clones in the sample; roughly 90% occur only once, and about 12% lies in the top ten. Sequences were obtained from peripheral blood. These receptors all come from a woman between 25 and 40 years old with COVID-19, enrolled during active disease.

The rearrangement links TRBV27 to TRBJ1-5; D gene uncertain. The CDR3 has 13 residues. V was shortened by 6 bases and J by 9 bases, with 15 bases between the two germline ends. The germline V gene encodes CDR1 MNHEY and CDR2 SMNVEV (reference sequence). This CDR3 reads CASSNLPSGPQHF. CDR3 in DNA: TGTGCCAGCAGCAACCTCCCATCGGGGCCCCAGCATTTT.

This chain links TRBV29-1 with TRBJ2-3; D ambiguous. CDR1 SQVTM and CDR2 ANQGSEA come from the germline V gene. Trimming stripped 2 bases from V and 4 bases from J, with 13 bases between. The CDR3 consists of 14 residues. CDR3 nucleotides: TGCAGCGTTGAAAGACGACTGGTCCCAGATACGCAGTATTTT. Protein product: CSVERRLVPDTQYF.

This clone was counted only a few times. The CDR3 spells CASSLMTANSPLHF. The CDR3 nucleotides read TGTGCCAGCAGCTTAATGACAGCTAATTCACCCCTCCACTTT. J is TRBJ1-6 and V is TRBV11-2; possibly TRBD1 for D (5 bases). Looked up from germline, CDR1 is SGHAT and CDR2 is FQNNGV. Trimming left V 2 bases short and J 6 bases short, with 8 bases between. This CDR3 has 14 residues.

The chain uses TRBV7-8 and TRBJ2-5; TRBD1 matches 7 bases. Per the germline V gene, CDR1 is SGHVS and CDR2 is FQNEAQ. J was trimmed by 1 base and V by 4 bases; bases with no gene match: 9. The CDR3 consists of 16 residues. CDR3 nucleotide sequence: TGTGCCAGCAGCTCCTTTCGGGACAGTCCCCAAGAGACCCAGTACTTC. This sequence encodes CASSSFRDSPQETQYF.

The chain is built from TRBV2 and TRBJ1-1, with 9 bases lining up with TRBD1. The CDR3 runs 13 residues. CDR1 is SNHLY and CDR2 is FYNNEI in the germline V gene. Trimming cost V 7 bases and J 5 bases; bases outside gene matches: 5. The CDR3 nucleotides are TGTGCCAGCATCCAACAGGGGGCGACTGAAGCTTTCTTT. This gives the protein CASIQQGATEAFF.

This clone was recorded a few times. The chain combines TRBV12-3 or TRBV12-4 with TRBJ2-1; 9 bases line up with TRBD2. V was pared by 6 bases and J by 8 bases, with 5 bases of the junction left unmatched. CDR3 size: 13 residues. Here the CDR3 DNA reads TGTGCCAGCAGAGCGGGGGGACGGGATGAGCAGTTCTTC. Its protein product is CASRAGGRDEQFF.

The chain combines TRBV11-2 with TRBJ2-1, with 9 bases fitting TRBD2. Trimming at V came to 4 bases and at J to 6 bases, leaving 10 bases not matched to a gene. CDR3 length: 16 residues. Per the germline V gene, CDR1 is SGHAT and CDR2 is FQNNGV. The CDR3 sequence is CASSSPGTSFSNEQFF. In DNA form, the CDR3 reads TGTGCCAGCAGCTCGCCGGGGACTAGCTTCTCCAATGAGCAGTTCTTC.

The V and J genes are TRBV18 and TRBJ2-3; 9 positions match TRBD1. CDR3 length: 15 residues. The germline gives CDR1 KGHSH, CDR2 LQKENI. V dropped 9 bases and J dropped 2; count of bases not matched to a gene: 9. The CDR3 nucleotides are TGTGCCAGTTCCACCGGGACAGGGTTCACAGATACGCAGTATTTT. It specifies CASSTGTGFTDTQYF. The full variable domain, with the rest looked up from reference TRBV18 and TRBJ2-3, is NAGVMQNPRHLVRRRGQEARLRCSPMKGHSHVYWYRQLPEEGLKFMVYLQKENIIDESGMPKERFSAEFPKEGPSILRIQQVVRGDSAAYFCASSTGTGFTDTQYFGPGTRLTVL.

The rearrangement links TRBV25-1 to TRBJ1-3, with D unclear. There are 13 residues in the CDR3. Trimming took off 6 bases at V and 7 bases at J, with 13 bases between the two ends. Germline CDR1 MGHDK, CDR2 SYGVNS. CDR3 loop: CASRLTGGNTIYF. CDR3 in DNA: TGTGCCAGCAGGTTGACGGGCGGGAACACCATATATTTT.

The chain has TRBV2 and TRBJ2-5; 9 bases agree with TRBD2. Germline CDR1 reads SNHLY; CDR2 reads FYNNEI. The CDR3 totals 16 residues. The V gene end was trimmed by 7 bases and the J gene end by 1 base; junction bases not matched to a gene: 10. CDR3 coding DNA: TGTGCCAGCATGTTCCGGCGGGGGGGATTCCAAGAGACCCAGTACTTC. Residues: CASMFRRGGFQETQYF.

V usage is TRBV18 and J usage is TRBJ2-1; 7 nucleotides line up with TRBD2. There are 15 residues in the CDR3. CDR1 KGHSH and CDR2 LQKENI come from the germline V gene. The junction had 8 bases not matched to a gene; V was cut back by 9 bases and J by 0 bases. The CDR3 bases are TGTGCCAGTGCGGGAGACAGTATCTCCTACAATGAGCAGTTCTTC. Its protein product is CASAGDSISYNEQFF.

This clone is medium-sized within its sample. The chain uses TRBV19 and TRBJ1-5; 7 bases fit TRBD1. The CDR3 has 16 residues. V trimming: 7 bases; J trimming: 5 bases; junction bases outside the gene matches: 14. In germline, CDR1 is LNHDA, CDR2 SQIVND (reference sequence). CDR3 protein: CASIRSRDSNHQPQHF. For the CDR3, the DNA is TGTGCCAGTATCCGAAGCCGGGACAGCAATCATCAGCCCCAGCATTTT.

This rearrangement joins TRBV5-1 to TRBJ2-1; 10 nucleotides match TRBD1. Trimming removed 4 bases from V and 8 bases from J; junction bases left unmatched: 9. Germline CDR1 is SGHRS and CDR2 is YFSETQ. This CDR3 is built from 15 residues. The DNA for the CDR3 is TGCGCCAGCAGCCCCCAGGGGACAGGGGTCGATGAGCAGTTCTTC. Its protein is CASSPQGTGVDEQFF.

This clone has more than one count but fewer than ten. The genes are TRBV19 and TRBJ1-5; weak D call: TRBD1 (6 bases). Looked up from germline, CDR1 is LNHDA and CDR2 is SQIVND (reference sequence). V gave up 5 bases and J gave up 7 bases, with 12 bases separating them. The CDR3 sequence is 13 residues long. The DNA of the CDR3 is TGTGCCAGTAGTCAAAAGGGGGACCAGCCCCAGCATTTT. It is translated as CASSQKGDQPQHF.

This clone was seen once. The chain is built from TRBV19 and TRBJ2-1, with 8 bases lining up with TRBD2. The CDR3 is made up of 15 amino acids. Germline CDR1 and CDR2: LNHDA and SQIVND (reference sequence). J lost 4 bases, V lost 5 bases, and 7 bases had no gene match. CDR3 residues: CASSEGGGIYNEQFF. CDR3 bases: TGTGCCAGTAGTGAGGGCGGGGGGATTTACAATGAGCAGTTCTTC.

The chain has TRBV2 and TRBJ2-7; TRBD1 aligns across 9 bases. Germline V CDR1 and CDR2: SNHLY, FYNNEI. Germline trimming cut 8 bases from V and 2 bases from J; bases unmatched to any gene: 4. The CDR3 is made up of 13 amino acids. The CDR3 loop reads CASLQGAAYEQYF. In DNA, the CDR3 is TGTGCCAGCCTACAGGGGGCCGCCTACGAGCAGTACTTC.

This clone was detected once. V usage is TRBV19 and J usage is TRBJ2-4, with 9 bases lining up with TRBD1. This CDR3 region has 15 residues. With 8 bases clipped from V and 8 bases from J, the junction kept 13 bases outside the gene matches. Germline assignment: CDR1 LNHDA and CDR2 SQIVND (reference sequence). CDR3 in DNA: TGTGCCAGTCGGGCAACCCGGGACAGGGTTCACATTCAGTACTTC. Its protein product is CASRATRDRVHIQYF. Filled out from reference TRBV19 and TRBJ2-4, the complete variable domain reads DGGITQSPKYLFRKEGQNVTLSCEQNLNHDAMYWYRQDPGQGLRLIYYSQIVNDFQKGDIAEGYSVSREKKESFPLTVTSAQKNPTAFYLCASRATRDRVHIQYFGAGTRLSVL.

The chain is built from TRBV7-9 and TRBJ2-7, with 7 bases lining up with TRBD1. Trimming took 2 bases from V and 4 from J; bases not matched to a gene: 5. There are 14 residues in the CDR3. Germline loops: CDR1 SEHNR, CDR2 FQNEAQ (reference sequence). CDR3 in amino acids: CASSLSDRAYEQYF. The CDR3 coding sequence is TGTGCCAGCAGCTTATCCGACAGGGCTTACGAGCAGTACTTC.

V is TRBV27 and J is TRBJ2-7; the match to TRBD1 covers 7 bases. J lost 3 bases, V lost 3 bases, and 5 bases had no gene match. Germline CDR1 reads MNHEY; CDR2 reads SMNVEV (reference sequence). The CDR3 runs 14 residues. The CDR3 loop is CASSFGTAFYEQYF. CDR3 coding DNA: TGTGCCAGCAGTTTTGGGACAGCTTTCTACGAGCAGTACTTC.

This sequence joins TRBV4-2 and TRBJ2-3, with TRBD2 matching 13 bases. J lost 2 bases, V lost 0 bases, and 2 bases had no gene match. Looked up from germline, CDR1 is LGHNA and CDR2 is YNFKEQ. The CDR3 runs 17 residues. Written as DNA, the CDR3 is TGTGCCAGCAGCCAAGAACTAGCGGGGGGGCACACAGATACGCAGTATTTT. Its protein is CASSQELAGGHTDTQYF.

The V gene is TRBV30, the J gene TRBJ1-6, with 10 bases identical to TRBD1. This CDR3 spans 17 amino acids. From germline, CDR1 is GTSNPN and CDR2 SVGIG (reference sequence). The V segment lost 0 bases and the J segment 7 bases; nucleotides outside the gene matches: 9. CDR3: CAWSVLRQGAGNSPLHF. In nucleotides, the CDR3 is TGTGCCTGGAGTGTACTGAGACAGGGGGCTGGGAATTCACCCCTCCACTTT.

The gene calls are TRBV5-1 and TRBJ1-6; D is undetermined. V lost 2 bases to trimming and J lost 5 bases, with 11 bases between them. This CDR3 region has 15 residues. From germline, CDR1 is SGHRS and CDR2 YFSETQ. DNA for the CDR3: TGCGCCAGCAGCTTAAGTTCCGCAGATAATTCACCCCTCCACTTT. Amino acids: CASSLSSADNSPLHF.

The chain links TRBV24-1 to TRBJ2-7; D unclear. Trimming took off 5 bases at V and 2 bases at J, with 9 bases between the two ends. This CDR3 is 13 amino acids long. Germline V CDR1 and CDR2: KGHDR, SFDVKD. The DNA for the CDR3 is TGTGCCACCAGTGGTACAGCTACCTACGAGCAGTACTTC. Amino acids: CATSGTATYEQYF.

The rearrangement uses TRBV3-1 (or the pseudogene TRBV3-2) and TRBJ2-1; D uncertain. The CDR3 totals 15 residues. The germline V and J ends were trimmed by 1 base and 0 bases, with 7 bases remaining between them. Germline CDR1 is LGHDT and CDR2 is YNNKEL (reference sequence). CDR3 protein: CASSQVMSSYNEQFF. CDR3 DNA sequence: TGTGCCAGCAGCCAAGTGATGAGCTCCTACAATGAGCAGTTCTTC.

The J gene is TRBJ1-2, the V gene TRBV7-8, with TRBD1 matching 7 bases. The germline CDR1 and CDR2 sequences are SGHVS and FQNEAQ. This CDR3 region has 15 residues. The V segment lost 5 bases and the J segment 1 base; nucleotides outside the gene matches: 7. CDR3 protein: CASSEGTDFNYGYTF. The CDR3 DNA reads TGTGCCAGCAGCGAAGGGACAGATTTTAACTATGGCTACACCTTC.

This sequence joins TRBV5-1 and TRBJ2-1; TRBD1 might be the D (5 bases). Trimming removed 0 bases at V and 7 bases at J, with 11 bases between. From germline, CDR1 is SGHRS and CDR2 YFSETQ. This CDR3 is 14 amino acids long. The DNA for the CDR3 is TGCGCCAGCAGCTTGGTGCTCAGGGAAAATGAGCAGTTCTTC. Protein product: CASSLVLRENEQFF.

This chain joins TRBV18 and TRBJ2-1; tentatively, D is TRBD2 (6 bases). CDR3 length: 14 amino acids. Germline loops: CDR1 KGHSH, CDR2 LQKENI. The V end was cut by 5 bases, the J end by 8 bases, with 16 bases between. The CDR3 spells CASSYSRGTDEQFF. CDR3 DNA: TGTGCCAGCTCATATAGTCGGGGGACCGATGAGCAGTTCTTC.

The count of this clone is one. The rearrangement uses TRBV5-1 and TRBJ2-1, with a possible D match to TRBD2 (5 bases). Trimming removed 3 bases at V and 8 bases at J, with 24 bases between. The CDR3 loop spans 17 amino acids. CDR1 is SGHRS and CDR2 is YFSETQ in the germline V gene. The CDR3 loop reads CASSSTVGVVDMDEQFF. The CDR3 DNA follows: TGCGCCAGCAGCTCCACCGTCGGGGTGGTGGATATGGATGAGCAGTTCTTC.

The CDR3 nucleotides read TGTGCCAGCAGCTTCGGAGAGACCCAGTACTTC. Protein: CASSFGETQYF. The gene calls are TRBV11-2 and TRBJ2-5; D is undetermined. Germline lookup yields CDR1 SGHAT and CDR2 FQNNGV. This CDR3 has 11 amino acids. Trimming removed 3 bases at V and 4 bases at J, with 3 bases between.

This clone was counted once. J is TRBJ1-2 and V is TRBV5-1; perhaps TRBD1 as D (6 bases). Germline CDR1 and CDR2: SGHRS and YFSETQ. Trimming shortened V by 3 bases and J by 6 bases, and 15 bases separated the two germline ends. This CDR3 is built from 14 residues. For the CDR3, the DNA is TGCGCCAGCAGCTCTCCGGGGGGGCAGGATGGCTACACCTTC. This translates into CASSSPGGQDGYTF.

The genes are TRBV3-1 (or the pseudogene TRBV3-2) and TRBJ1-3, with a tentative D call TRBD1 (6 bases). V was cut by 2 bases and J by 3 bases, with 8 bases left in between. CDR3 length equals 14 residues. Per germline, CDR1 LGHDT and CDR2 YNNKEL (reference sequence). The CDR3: CASSQRGSGNTIYF. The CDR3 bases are TGTGCCAGCAGCCAAAGGGGGAGTGGAAACACCATATATTTT.

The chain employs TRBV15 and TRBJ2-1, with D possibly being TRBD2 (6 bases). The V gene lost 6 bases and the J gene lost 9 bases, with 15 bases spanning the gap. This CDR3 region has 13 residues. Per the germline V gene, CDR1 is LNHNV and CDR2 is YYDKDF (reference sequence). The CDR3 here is CATSVRGVGEQFF. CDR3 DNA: TGTGCCACCAGTGTTCGCGGGGTCGGTGAGCAGTTCTTC.